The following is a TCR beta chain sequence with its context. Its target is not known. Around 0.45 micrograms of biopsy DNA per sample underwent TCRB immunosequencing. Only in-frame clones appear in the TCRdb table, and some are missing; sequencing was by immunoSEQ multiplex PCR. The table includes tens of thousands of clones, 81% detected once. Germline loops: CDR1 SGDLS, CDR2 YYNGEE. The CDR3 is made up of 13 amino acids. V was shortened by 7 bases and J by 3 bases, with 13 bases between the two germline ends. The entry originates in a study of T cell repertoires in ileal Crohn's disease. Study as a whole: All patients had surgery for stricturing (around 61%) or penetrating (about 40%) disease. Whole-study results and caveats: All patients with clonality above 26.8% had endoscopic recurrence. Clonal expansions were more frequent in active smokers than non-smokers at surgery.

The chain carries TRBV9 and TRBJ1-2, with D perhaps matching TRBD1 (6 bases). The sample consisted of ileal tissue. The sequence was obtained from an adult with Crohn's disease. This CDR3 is CASDPRGDYGYTF. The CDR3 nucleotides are TGTGCCAGCGACCCCAGGGGAGACTATGGCTACACCTTC.